This entry lists 31 T cell receptor beta chains sequenced from one sample in a study of graft-versus-host responses after intestinal transplantation. No antigens are known for them. Data came from immunoSEQ multiplex PCR; TCRdb stores just in-frame clones and leaves some out. The data show approximately 85,000 clones, over 80% seen once. The sample in question was unstimulated CD8+ T cells sorted from spleen or lymph node cells, obtained before transplant. The receptors derive from a human donor who was the organ donor for an intestinal transplant.

The chain combines TRBV27 with TRBJ2-2; 7 bases match TRBD2. This CDR3 is 17 amino acids long. Germline-derived CDR1 and CDR2 are MNHEY and SMNVEV (reference sequence). V lost 7 bases to trimming and J lost 1 base; unmatched junction nucleotides: 12. The CDR3 DNA follows: TGTGCCAGCACCCCGTGGGCAGCGGGGTTGAACACCGGGGAGCTGTTTTTT. The encoded protein is CASTPWAAGLNTGELFF.

V and J are TRBV9 and TRBJ1-2, with 7 bases fitting TRBD1. CDR1 and CDR2 (germline): SGDLS, YYNGEE. J lost 2 bases, V lost 1 base, and 5 bases had no gene match. The CDR3 totals 15 residues. This chain's CDR3 is CASSVKPTGNYGYTF. CDR3 nucleotide sequence: TGTGCCAGCAGCGTAAAACCGACAGGGAACTATGGCTACACCTTC.

V usage is TRBV5-4 and J usage is TRBJ2-3; tentatively, D is TRBD1 (5 bases). In germline, CDR1 is SGHNT, CDR2 YYREEE (reference sequence). The CDR3 extends over 15 amino acids. V was clipped by 4 bases and J by 0 bases, with 12 bases between them. CDR3 loop: CASSPGPGSTDTQYF. The CDR3 nucleotides read TGTGCCAGCAGCCCGGGCCCAGGGAGCACAGATACGCAGTATTTT. The whole variable domain, filled in from reference TRBV5-4 and TRBJ2-3, reads ETGVTQSPTHLIKTRGQQVTLRCSSQSGHNTVSWYQQALGQGPQFIFQYYREEENGRGNFPPRFSGLQFPNYSSELNVNALELDDSALYLCASSPGPGSTDTQYFGPGTRLTVL.

This clone was counted between two and nine times. The chain links TRBV10-3 to TRBJ2-7; 10 bases fit TRBD1. V shed 6 bases and J 5 bases; nucleotides not matched to a gene: 7. The CDR3 has 14 residues. CDR1 and CDR2 from the germline V gene are ENHRY and SYGVKD. The CDR3 region is CAISPGQGIDEQYF. For the CDR3, the DNA is TGTGCCATCAGCCCGGGACAGGGGATCGACGAGCAGTACTTC.

V and J are TRBV30 and TRBJ2-2; D unclear. Trimming removed 4 bases at V and 1 base at J, with 4 bases between. CDR1 and CDR2 from the germline V gene are GTSNPN and SVGIG (reference sequence). The CDR3 loop spans 12 amino acids. CDR3 sequence: CAWTGNTGELFF. The CDR3 region has the DNA TGTGCCTGGACGGGGAACACCGGGGAGCTGTTTTTT.

This chain uses TRBV27 with TRBJ2-6; 7 positions agree with TRBD1. The germline V gene has CDR1 MNHEY and CDR2 SMNVEV (reference sequence). The CDR3 sequence is 18 residues long. Trimming cost V 7 bases and J 1 base; bases outside gene matches: 13. The CDR3 protein is CASTYRGSGASGANVLTF. In DNA, the CDR3 is TGTGCCAGCACTTACAGGGGATCAGGGGCATCTGGGGCCAACGTCCTGACTTTC.

The gene calls are TRBV30 and TRBJ1-1; 7 bases align to TRBD1. CDR3 length equals 14 residues. Germline V gene data show CDR1 as GTSNPN and CDR2 as SVGIG (reference sequence). V lost 3 bases to trimming and J lost 1 base; unmatched junction nucleotides: 5. The CDR3 DNA follows: TGTGCCTGGAGCTTCGGGACAGCGAACACTGAAGCTTTCTTT. It is translated as CAWSFGTANTEAFF.

This clone was seen once. This chain connects TRBV7-2 to TRBJ2-7; D is possibly TRBD1 (6 bases). Germline V gene sequence: CDR1 SGHTA, CDR2 FQGNSA. This CDR3 contains 18 residues. Trimming pared 3 bases from V and 5 bases from J, leaving 26 bases between. The CDR3: CASSFEPPQGFNQDEQYF. DNA of the CDR3: TGTGCCAGCAGCTTCGAGCCACCCCAGGGGTTTAATCAGGACGAGCAGTACTTC.

The chain employs TRBV29-1 and TRBJ2-1, with 8 bases aligning to TRBD2. V lost 3 bases, J lost 1 base, and 8 bases stayed unmatched. Germline loops: CDR1 SQVTM, CDR2 ANQGSEA. The CDR3 spans 16 residues. CDR3 in DNA: TGCAGCGTTGAGGGCTATGCGGGGGGATCCTACAATGAGCAGTTCTTC. This encodes CSVEGYAGGSYNEQFF.

This clone was detected once. The V gene is TRBV4-1, the J gene TRBJ1-2; D gene ambiguous. V was cut by 3 bases and J by 4 bases, with 21 bases left in between. Per germline, CDR1 MGHRA and CDR2 YSYEKL. This CDR3 region has 17 residues. CDR3 nucleotides: TGCGCCAGCAGCCAGGCTTGGACTTCTATGGAGCTCTATGGCTACACCTTC. It specifies CASSQAWTSMELYGYTF.

V and J are TRBV5-4 and TRBJ1-6, with 9 bases aligning to TRBD1. CDR3 length: 17 amino acids. With 4 bases clipped from V and 8 bases from J, the junction kept 13 bases outside the gene matches. The V gene's germline CDR1 is SGHNT and CDR2 YYREEE (reference sequence). The CDR3 loop reads CASSARTGDPQHSPLHF. CDR3 in DNA: TGTGCCAGCAGCGCCCGGACAGGGGATCCTCAACATTCACCCCTCCACTTT.

V gene TRBV5-6 combines with J gene TRBJ1-2; D uncertain. This CDR3 contains 14 residues. Germline values: CDR1 SGHDT, CDR2 YYEEEE. The V and J ends lost 2 bases and 3 bases respectively, with 11 bases between them. In DNA form, the CDR3 reads TGTGCCAGCAGCTTTGGTCAGGTGGACTATGGCTACACCTTC. Its translation: CASSFGQVDYGYTF.

Concerning this clone itself: The junction departs from the called germline gene at one end, perhaps through a read error. The CDR3 DNA reads as TGTGCTAGCAGCCCAAGGAGGCGGCCTAGCGGGACTGTCAAAAACATTCAGTACTTC. This codes for CASSPRRRPSGTVKNIQYF. J is TRBJ2-4 and V is TRBV7-7, with 9 bases that match TRBD2. Germline V CDR1 and CDR2: SSHAT, FNYEAQ (reference sequence). This CDR3 is built from 19 residues.

For the CDR3, the DNA is TGCGCCAGCAGCCAAGAGGTTACAGGGGGGACTGGGGCCAACGTCCTGACTTTC. It is translated as CASSQEVTGGTGANVLTF. The chain recombines TRBV4-1 with TRBJ2-6; 8 nucleotides align to TRBD1. The length of the CDR3 is 18 residues. Looked up from germline, CDR1 is MGHRA and CDR2 is YSYEKL. J gave up 2 bases and V 0 bases, and 6 bases lay outside the gene matches.

The chain has TRBV19 and TRBJ1-2; a possible D gene is TRBD1 (6 bases). Germline CDR1 and CDR2: LNHDA and SQIVND (reference sequence). The CDR3 consists of 15 residues. This chain's CDR3 is CTTQTPGQGLSGYTF. For the CDR3, the DNA is TGTACCACCCAAACCCCGGGACAAGGGCTGAGTGGCTACACCTTC.

The V call is TRBV5-5, the J call TRBJ2-4; no clear D gene. The germline V gene encodes CDR1 SGHKS and CDR2 YYEKEE (reference sequence). CDR3 length: 16 amino acids. V was clipped by 4 bases and J by 5 bases, with 19 bases between them. The CDR3 spells CASSQTPLPLQNIQYF. Here the CDR3 DNA reads TGTGCCAGCAGCCAGACACCCCTTCCCCTTCAAAACATTCAGTACTTC.

The chain has TRBV4-3 and TRBJ1-3; D is ambiguous. CDR3 length: 18 amino acids. The V gene's germline CDR1 is LGHNA and CDR2 YSLEER. Trimming stripped 3 bases from V and 0 bases from J, with 18 bases between. The CDR3 is CASSQSIESYNSGNTIYF. The CDR3 bases are TGCGCCAGCAGCCAGAGTATAGAATCCTATAACTCTGGAAACACCATATATTTT.

V usage is TRBV6-6 and J usage is TRBJ2-5; D may be TRBD2 (5 bases). The CDR3 is 14 residues long. The germline gives CDR1 MNHNY, CDR2 SVGAGI (reference sequence). V shed 7 bases and J shed 6 bases, with 18 bases lying between them. The CDR3, as DNA: TGTGCCAGCAAAAGGGCTAGCTACCCACAGACCCAGTACTTC. It codes for CASKRASYPQTQYF.

The CDR3 protein is CASSHAQGVRETQYF. CDR3 sequence (DNA): TGTGCCAGCAGCCATGCACAGGGGGTTAGGGAGACCCAGTACTTC. The V call is TRBV14, the J call TRBJ2-5, with 8 bases that match TRBD1. V dropped 3 bases and J dropped 5; count of bases not matched to a gene: 8. This CDR3 is 15 amino acids long. The germline V gene encodes CDR1 SGHDN and CDR2 FVKESK.

J is TRBJ2-5 and V is TRBV2; 10 positions agree with TRBD2. J lost 9 bases, V lost 2 bases, and 12 bases had no gene match. Germline CDR1 is SNHLY and CDR2 is FYNNEI. The CDR3 length is 16 residues. CDR3 in amino acids: CASSEFSGGADAPQYF. The DNA for the CDR3 is TGTGCCAGCAGTGAATTCAGCGGGGGGGCCGATGCGCCCCAGTACTTC.

The rearrangement uses TRBV28 and TRBJ2-1; D perhaps matches TRBD1 (6 bases). This CDR3 region has 16 residues. V shed 3 bases and J shed 8 bases, with 20 bases lying between them. Germline lookup yields CDR1 MDHEN and CDR2 SYDVKM. CDR3 in amino acids: CASSFGDGIGGDEQFF. The CDR3 DNA sequence: TGTGCCAGCAGTTTTGGAGACGGGATAGGGGGTGATGAGCAGTTCTTC.

This chain uses TRBV18 with TRBJ2-7; TRBD2 agrees at 12 bases. V shed 6 bases, J shed 3 bases, and the junction held 6 bases outside the gene matches. The germline CDR1 and CDR2 sequences are KGHSH and LQKENI. CDR3 length: 15 amino acids. The CDR3: CASSALAGGRYEQYF. CDR3 in DNA: TGTGCCAGCTCGGCACTAGCGGGGGGACGCTACGAGCAGTACTTC.

This sequence joins TRBV5-1 and TRBJ2-5, with D possibly being TRBD1 (6 bases). The DNA end favors TRBJ2-7, so the J call may be wrong. This CDR3 is 16 amino acids long. Germline CDR1 reads SGHRS; CDR2 reads YFSETQ. The CDR3 DNA sequence: TGCGCCAGCAGCTTCTTCACAGGGCTGAGCTCCTACGAGCAGTACTTC. Translated: CASSFFTGLSSYEQYF.

DNA for the CDR3: TGCGCCAGCAGCATAGGGCTAGCGGGCTACGAGCAGTACTTC. Its protein product is CASSIGLAGYEQYF. The genes are TRBV4-1 and TRBJ2-7; 8 bases map to TRBD2. CDR1 is MGHRA and CDR2 is YSYEKL in the germline V gene. With V trimmed by 5 bases and J by 3 bases, 6 bases remained unmatched. This CDR3 is 14 amino acids long.

This rearrangement joins TRBV25-1 to TRBJ1-1; 7 bases match TRBD1. Germline CDR1 is MGHDK and CDR2 is SYGVNS. This CDR3 is built from 17 residues. With V trimmed by 0 bases and J by 2 bases, 9 bases remained unmatched. The CDR3 bases are TGTGCCAGCAGTGAATACCCCCTGACAGGGATCAACACTGAAGCTTTCTTT. Its translation: CASSEYPLTGINTEAFF.

J is TRBJ1-1 and V is TRBV11-2, with TRBD1 identical over 7 bases. The J segment lost 4 bases and the V segment lost 5 bases, leaving 10 bases of the junction unmatched. The length of the CDR3 is 15 residues. Germline CDR1 and CDR2: SGHAT and FQNNGV. In nucleotides, the CDR3 is TGTGCCAGCAGCCCTCTTACAGGGGTGGTCACTGAAGCTTTCTTT. Translation: CASSPLTGVVTEAFF.

The CDR3 loop reads CASSQEIGPSAYNEQFF. CDR3 in DNA: TGCGCCAGCAGCCAAGAAATCGGTCCTAGCGCCTACAATGAGCAGTTCTTC. The genes are TRBV4-3 and TRBJ2-1, with a possible D match to TRBD2 (6 bases). The CDR3 loop spans 17 amino acids. V lost 0 bases and J 2 bases, leaving 14 bases between the germline ends. CDR1 is LGHNA, CDR2 YSLEER, per germline.

The CDR3 loop reads CASTPWKGYGYTF. The CDR3 DNA is TGTGCCAGCACCCCTTGGAAGGGGTACGGCTACACCTTC. V and J are TRBV28 and TRBJ1-2, with a weak D call TRBD1 (5 bases). With 7 bases removed from V and 8 bases from J, the gap between germline ends came to 17 bases. This CDR3 spans 13 amino acids. Germline V gene sequence: CDR1 MDHEN, CDR2 SYDVKM.

The chain has TRBV19 and TRBJ1-5, with 10 positions matching TRBD1. The CDR3 has 17 residues. CDR1 and CDR2 (germline): LNHDA, SQIVND (reference sequence). After removal of 2 bases from V and 7 bases from J, the junction contained 11 bases not matched to a gene. The CDR3 nucleotides are TGTGCCAGTAGTATATGGGTTGACGGGACAGGGGTCCAGCCCCAGCATTTT. Translated: CASSIWVDGTGVQPQHF.

The rearrangement uses TRBV4-1 and TRBJ2-7, with a weak D call TRBD1 (5 bases). CDR3 length equals 17 residues. Germline V CDR1 and CDR2: MGHRA, YSYEKL. V was clipped by 4 bases and J by 0 bases, with 19 bases between them. CDR3 loop: CASSPRPGPGSSYEQYF. The CDR3 DNA is TGCGCCAGCAGCCCACGCCCCGGTCCAGGGTCCTCCTACGAGCAGTACTTC.

V usage is TRBV27 and J usage is TRBJ2-7; unclear D gene. This CDR3 is 14 amino acids long. With 1 base removed from V and 3 bases from J, the gap between germline ends came to 10 bases. Germline V CDR1 and CDR2: MNHEY, SMNVEV (reference sequence). The CDR3 DNA follows: TGTGCCAGCAGTTTATTCGGCAGCGTCTACGAGCAGTACTTC. This translates into CASSLFGSVYEQYF.